The 9 T cell receptor beta chains in this list originate from one sample, sequenced in a study of blood T cell repertoires in COVID-19. Sequenced by immunoSEQ multiplex PCR; TCRdb stores in-frame clones only, minus some. Of 150,000 to 200,000 clones in the sample, less than 90% were seen once. Sequencing was carried out using peripheral blood. All receptors come from a woman aged 70-85 years with acute or convalescent COVID-19.

There are a few counts of this clone. The chain recombines TRBV27 with TRBJ1-6; D might be TRBD1 (6 bases). The CDR3 totals 17 residues. Trimming removed 1 base at V and 9 bases at J, with 19 bases between. CDR1 MNHEY and CDR2 SMNVEV come from the germline V gene (reference sequence). CDR3 coding DNA: TGTGCCAGCAGTTTATGGGTCCAGGGGATCGCGGGTTCACCCCTCCACTTT. Protein: CASSLWVQGIAGSPLHF.

The rearrangement links TRBV28 to TRBJ2-3; 7 bases line up with TRBD2. The CDR3 spans 13 residues. Germline trimming cut 2 bases from V and 6 bases from J; bases unmatched to any gene: 2. The germline V gene encodes CDR1 MDHEN and CDR2 SYDVKM. The CDR3 reads CASSLAGEDTQYF. Here the CDR3 DNA reads TGTGCCAGCAGTTTAGCGGGGGAGGATACGCAGTATTTT.

V and J are TRBV6-5 and TRBJ2-7; the match to TRBD2 covers 11 bases. CDR3 length: 12 residues. V trimming: 8 bases; J trimming: 3 bases; junction bases outside the gene matches: 0. The germline gives CDR1 MNHEY, CDR2 SVGAGI. The CDR3, as DNA: TGTGCCAGCGGGACTAGCGGCTACGAGCAGTACTTC. Translated: CASGTSGYEQYF.

This rearrangement joins TRBV12-3 or TRBV12-4 to TRBJ2-4; no clear D gene. Trimming took off 6 bases at V and 1 base at J, with 7 bases between the two ends. CDR3 length: 13 residues. CDR3 bases: TGTGCCAGCAGAGCCCTGGCCAAAAACATTCAGTACTTC. It is translated as CASRALAKNIQYF.

The chain joins TRBV5-1 to TRBJ2-1, with D possibly TRBD2 on 6 matching bases. Trimming left V 0 bases short and J 7 bases short, with 14 bases between. CDR1 and CDR2 (germline): SGHRS, YFSETQ. The CDR3 totals 15 residues. The CDR3 here is CASSLATLGGNEQFF. Here the CDR3 DNA reads TGCGCCAGCAGCTTGGCCACCCTGGGGGGTAATGAGCAGTTCTTC.

The V gene is TRBV18, the J gene TRBJ1-4; D gene ambiguous. The CDR3 has 16 amino acids. Trimming removed 4 bases at V and 8 bases at J, with 20 bases between. Germline V gene sequence: CDR1 KGHSH, CDR2 LQKENI. CDR3: CASSLTGVGAAEKLFF. CDR3 nucleotides: TGTGCCAGCTCACTGACCGGGGTGGGAGCGGCCGAAAAACTGTTTTTT.

The rearrangement uses TRBV20-1 and TRBJ2-7; D is ambiguous. This CDR3 is 11 amino acids long. Germline assignment: CDR1 DFQATT and CDR2 SNEGSKA (reference sequence). Trimming cost V 3 bases and J 5 bases, with 8 bases left between them. The CDR3 DNA reads TGCAGTGCTAGTCATAGCAACGAGCAGTACTTC. It specifies CSASHSNEQYF.

The chain uses TRBV3-1 (or the pseudogene TRBV3-2) and TRBJ1-1; 7 bases are a match to TRBD1. The trim removed 3 bases at V and 11 bases at J, leaving 9 bases unmatched. From germline, CDR1 is LGHDT and CDR2 YNNKEL (reference sequence). CDR3 size: 13 residues. This CDR3 is CASSQGTVPAAFF. The CDR3 DNA is TGTGCCAGCAGCCAGGGGACAGTCCCGGCGGCTTTCTTT.

Remarks on this clone: At one end, the junction sequence differs from germline, possibly due to a read error. The gene calls are TRBV6-1 and TRBJ2-3; possible D gene TRBD2, 6 bases. The CDR3 consists of 18 residues. Germline CDR1 is MNHNS and CDR2 is SASEGT. CDR3 in amino acids: CASREVEMGLALTDTQYF. For the CDR3, the DNA is TGTGCCAGCAGAGAAGTGGAGATGGGGCTAGCGCTCACAGATACGCAGTATTTT.